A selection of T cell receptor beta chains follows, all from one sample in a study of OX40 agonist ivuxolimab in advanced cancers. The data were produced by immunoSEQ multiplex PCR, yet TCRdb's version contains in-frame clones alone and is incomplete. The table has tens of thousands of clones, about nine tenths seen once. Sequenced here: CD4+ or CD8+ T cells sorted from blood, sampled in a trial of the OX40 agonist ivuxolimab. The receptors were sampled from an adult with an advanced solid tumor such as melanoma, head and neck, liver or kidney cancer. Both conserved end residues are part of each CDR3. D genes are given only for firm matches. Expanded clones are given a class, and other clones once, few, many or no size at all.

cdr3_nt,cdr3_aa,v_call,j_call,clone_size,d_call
TGCGCCAGCAGCTTGGACTCCGGGACTTTCAATGAGCAGTTCTTC,CASSLDSGTFNEQFF,TRBV5-1,TRBJ2-1,.,.
TGTGCCAGCAGCCTAACGGGCCTCCCCTACGAGCAGTACTTC,CASSLTGLPYEQYF,TRBV7-9,TRBJ2-7,.,.
TGTGCCAGTAGTGTCACAGTAGCCTACGAGCAGTACTTC,CASSVTVAYEQYF,TRBV19,TRBJ2-7,.,.
TGTGCCAGCAGCTTAGCCCCACTCTATGGCTACACCTTC,CASSLAPLYGYTF,TRBV11-2,TRBJ1-2,.,.
TGTGCCAGCAGGGGACAGGGGAATCAGCCCCAGCATTTT,CASRGQGNQPQHF,TRBV6-5,TRBJ1-5,.,TRBD1
TGTGCCAGCAGTCAACAGGGTTCTGAAGCTTTCTTT,CASSQQGSEAFF,TRBV2,TRBJ1-1,.,.
TGTGCCAGCAGCGTAGATGGACAGGTACGGTCAGATACGCAGTATTTT,CASSVDGQVRSDTQYF,TRBV9,TRBJ2-3,.,TRBD1
TGTGCCAGCAGCAAAGTTGGGAGATGGGACTTC,CASSKVGRWDF,TRBV21-1,TRBJ2-7,.,.
TGTGCCAGCAGCACGTCGCTTGGTTGGGCGGGAGGAGATACGCAGTATTTT,CASSTSLGWAGGDTQYF,TRBV7-2,TRBJ2-3,.,TRBD2
TGTGCCAGTAGTACCTTTGATGGCGGGGACACTGAAGCTTTCTTT,CASSTFDGGDTEAFF,TRBV19,TRBJ1-1,.,.
TGTGCCAGCAGCTCGTCCAGGACAGGCTTGAACACTGAAGCTTTCTTT,CASSSSRTGLNTEAFF,TRBV7-9,TRBJ1-1,once,TRBD1
TGTGCCAGCAGCTCGACTAGCGGGACCTCCTACGAGCAGTACTTC,CASSSTSGTSYEQYF,TRBV7-9,TRBJ2-7,.,TRBD2
TGTGCCAGCAGCCCCCATAGCGGGAGAGGCGATGAGCAGTTCTTC,CASSPHSGRGDEQFF,TRBV28,TRBJ2-1,.,TRBD2
TGTGCCAGTAGATGGGAGGGAGGGAACAATGAGCAGTTCTTC,CASRWEGGNNEQFF,TRBV19,TRBJ2-1,.,TRBD2
TGTGCCACCAGCAGGGACACCGCGAACACCGGGGAGCTGTTTTTT,CATSRDTANTGELFF,TRBV15,TRBJ2-2,.,.
TGTGCCTGGGGAGGGGGGATAGCAGGGTCTGGAAACACCATATATTTT,CAWGGGIAGSGNTIYF,TRBV30,TRBJ1-3,once,.
TGTGCCAGCAGTTTTTGGGGGACGTCGGCGGCCCAGTACTTC,CASSFWGTSAAQYF,TRBV28,TRBJ2-5,once,.
TGTGCCACCGGACTCTACACCGGGGAGCTGTTTTTT,CATGLYTGELFF,TRBV30,TRBJ2-2,once,.
TGTGCCAGCAGTCTAGCGAGAGGACAAGAGACCCAGTACTTC,CASSLARGQETQYF,TRBV25-1,TRBJ2-5,.,.
TGTGCCAGCAGTACCTCCGACAGGGGATACGAGCAGTACTTC,CASSTSDRGYEQYF,TRBV7-2,TRBJ2-7,once,TRBD1
TGTGCCAGCAGTAAACCGCACGGAAAACTGTTTTTT,CASSKPHGKLFF,TRBV27,TRBJ1-4,.,.
TGCGCCAGCAGTGAGTCCGGGACAGGGGGCAAGGGAGCGCAGTTCTTC,CASSESGTGGKGAQFF,TRBV10-2,TRBJ2-1,.,TRBD1
TGTGCCAGCAGCGCCAGGACTAGCGGAACCTACAATGAGCAGTTCTTC,CASSARTSGTYNEQFF,TRBV9,TRBJ2-1,.,TRBD2
TGCAGCGTTGAGGGGGGGAACACTGAAGCTTTCTTT,CSVEGGNTEAFF,TRBV29-1,TRBJ1-1,.,.
TGTGCCAGCAGCCCGGGACTAGCGGGAGTCTCGTACGAGCAGTACTTC,CASSPGLAGVSYEQYF,TRBV7-6,TRBJ2-7,.,TRBD2
TGCGCCAGCAGCCACCCAGGGGCGCGACTAAGCTCCTACGAGCAGTACTTC,CASSHPGARLSSYEQYF,TRBV4-1,TRBJ2-7,.,.
TGTGCCAGCAGTGAATCTCCCTCTGGGGCCAACGTCCTGACTTTC,CASSESPSGANVLTF,TRBV2,TRBJ2-6,.,.
TGTGCCAGCAGGATTCCCCGGGCGGTCTTCTCCTACGAGCAGTACTTC,CASRIPRAVFSYEQYF,TRBV2,TRBJ2-7,once,.
TGTGCCAGCAGCCCCCGACAGATAGACTACGAGCAGTACTTC,CASSPRQIDYEQYF,TRBV5-5,TRBJ2-7,once,.
TGTGCCAGCAGTTTAGCGGTATACGAGCAGTACTTC,CASSLAVYEQYF,TRBV28,TRBJ2-7,.,.
TGTGCCAGTAGTATTTGGCAGGGGGCGTCCCATGAGCAGTTCTTC,CASSIWQGASHEQFF,TRBV19,TRBJ2-1,.,TRBD1
TGTGCCTGGAGTGGGCGGGAGGACTACGAGCAGTACTTC,CAWSGREDYEQYF,TRBV30,TRBJ2-7,.,TRBD2
TGTGCCAGTAGTATCTCAGGGGGCAATGAGCAGTTCTTC,CASSISGGNEQFF,TRBV19,TRBJ2-1,.,TRBD1
TGTGCCAGCAGCTCTGAAAGGGGGACTCTTAACACTGAAGCTTTCTTT,CASSSERGTLNTEAFF,TRBV7-3,TRBJ1-1,.,.
TGCAGCGCCCCCTCCCCGGATACGCAGTATTTT,CSAPSPDTQYF,TRBV29-1,TRBJ2-3,once,.
TGCGCCAGCAGCTTCGGGGGGCCAGTGACTGAAGCTTTCTTT,CASSFGGPVTEAFF,TRBV5-1,TRBJ1-1,.,.
TGTGCCAGCACCTGGACCGGGAGCACAGATACGCAGTATTTT,CASTWTGSTDTQYF,TRBV2,TRBJ2-3,once,.
TGTGCCAGCAGCTGGGAGGGTGGAGCGACCACCGGGGAGCTGTTTTTT,CASSWEGGATTGELFF,TRBV7-6,TRBJ2-2,.,TRBD2
TGTGCCAGTAGTTGGGGGGGACGCTACAATGAGCAGTTCTTC,CASSWGGRYNEQFF,TRBV19,TRBJ2-1,.,TRBD2
TGTGCCAGCAGTGCCACCGGGACAGCCTACGAGCAGTACTTC,CASSATGTAYEQYF,TRBV6-1,TRBJ2-7,once,TRBD1
TGTGCCAGCAGCAGGGGGGCTTACAATGAGCAGTTCTTC,CASSRGAYNEQFF,TRBV7-9,TRBJ2-1,few,.
TGTGCCAGCAGCTTGGAAGGTCTCACAGATACGCAGTATTTT,CASSLEGLTDTQYF,TRBV5-5,TRBJ2-3,.,.
TGCGCCAGCAGCCCCGACAGAAATCAGCCCCAGCATTTT,CASSPDRNQPQHF,TRBV4-1,TRBJ1-5,.,.
TGTGCCAGTAGTATAATGGCCGGGGCCAACGTCCTGACTTTC,CASSIMAGANVLTF,TRBV19,TRBJ2-6,.,.
TGTGCCAGTTTTGCAACCGGGACCCGCTATGGCTACACCTTC,CASFATGTRYGYTF,TRBV19,TRBJ1-2,.,.
TGTGCCAGCAGTTTCGGGCAGGGGCTCACCGGGGAGCTGTTTTTT,CASSFGQGLTGELFF,TRBV27,TRBJ2-2,.,.
TGCGCCAGCAGCTTGGACGGATATGGCTACACCTTC,CASSLDGYGYTF,TRBV5-1,TRBJ1-2,.,.
TGCGCCAGCAGCCAGGGGGGGGGCGCGTACGAGCAGTACTTC,CASSQGGGAYEQYF,TRBV5-1,TRBJ2-7,.,.
TGTGCCAGCAGCCAAGACAGGATGAGCACAGATACGCAGTATTTT,CASSQDRMSTDTQYF,TRBV4-2,TRBJ2-3,.,.
TGTGCCAGCAGTAACCGGGCCTTCAATGAAAAACTGTTTTTT,CASSNRAFNEKLFF,TRBV28,TRBJ1-4,few,.
TGTGCCAGCAGTTACACTTACGAGCAGTACTTC,CASSYTYEQYF,TRBV6-5,TRBJ2-7,.,.
TGTGCCTGGAAGGACCCCCTAGCGGGGGGCCAGTGGGAGACCCAGTACTTC,CAWKDPLAGGQWETQYF,TRBV30,TRBJ2-5,.,TRBD2